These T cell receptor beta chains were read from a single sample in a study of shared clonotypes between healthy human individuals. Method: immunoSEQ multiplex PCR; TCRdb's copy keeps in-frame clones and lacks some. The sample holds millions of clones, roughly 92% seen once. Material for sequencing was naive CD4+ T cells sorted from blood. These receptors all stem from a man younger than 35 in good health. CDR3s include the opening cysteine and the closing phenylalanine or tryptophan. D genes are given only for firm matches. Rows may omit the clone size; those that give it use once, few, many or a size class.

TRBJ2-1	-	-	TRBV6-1	CASGIGYSYNEQFF	TGTGCCAGCGGTATCGGATACTCCTACAATGAGCAGTTCTTC
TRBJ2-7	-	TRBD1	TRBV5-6	CASSFRDSPYEQYF	TGTGCCAGCAGCTTCCGGGACAGTCCCTACGAGCAGTACTTC
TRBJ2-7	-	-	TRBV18	CASSPPPAGSYEQYF	TGTGCCAGCTCACCACCTCCCGCAGGGTCCTACGAGCAGTACTTC
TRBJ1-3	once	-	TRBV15	CATSGGLGQAGNTIYF	TGTGCCACCAGCGGGGGACTTGGACAAGCTGGAAACACCATATATTTT
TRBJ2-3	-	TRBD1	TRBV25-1	CASSEVDRGWYTQYF	TGTGCCAGCAGTGAGGTTGACAGGGGATGGTATACGCAGTATTTT
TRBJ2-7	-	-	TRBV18	CASSPDTYEQYF	TGTGCCAGCTCACCTGACACCTACGAGCAGTACTTC
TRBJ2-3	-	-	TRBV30	CAWRLGRGGTDTQYF	TGTGCCTGGAGACTTGGCCGGGGTGGCACAGATACGCAGTATTTT
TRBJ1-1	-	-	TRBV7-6	CASSQGQYTEAFF	TGTGCCAGCAGCCAAGGACAGTACACTGAAGCTTTCTTT
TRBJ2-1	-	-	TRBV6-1	CASSVGVVNEQFF	TGTGCCAGCAGTGTAGGGGTTGTCAATGAGCAGTTCTTC
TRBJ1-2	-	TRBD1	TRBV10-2	CASSRTGGESGYTF	TGCGCCAGCAGTCGGACAGGGGGCGAATCTGGCTACACCTTC
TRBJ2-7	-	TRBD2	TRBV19	CASSILAGDDYEQYF	TGTGCCAGTAGTATATTGGCGGGGGACGACTACGAGCAGTACTTC
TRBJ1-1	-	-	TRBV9	CASSVAPGAQAFF	TGTGCCAGCAGCGTAGCTCCCGGGGCACAAGCTTTCTTT
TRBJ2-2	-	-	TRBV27	CASSLGGSITGELFF	TGTGCCAGCAGTTTAGGGGGTTCGATCACCGGGGAGCTGTTTTTT
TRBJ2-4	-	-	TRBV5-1	CASSLVDRTSDIQYF	TGCGCCAGCAGCTTGGTAGACAGGACGAGTGACATTCAGTACTTC
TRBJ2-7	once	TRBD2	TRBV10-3	CAISGIGGGPSFGYEQYF	TGTGCCATCAGTGGCATCGGCGGGGGGCCCTCCTTTGGGTACGAGCAGTACTTC
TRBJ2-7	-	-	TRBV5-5	CASSRPLGGDEQYF	TGTGCCAGCAGCCGTCCCCTAGGAGGTGACGAGCAGTACTTC
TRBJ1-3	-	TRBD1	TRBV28	CASSLYLTGVGNTIYF	TGTGCCAGCAGTTTATACCTGACAGGGGTCGGAAACACCATATATTTT
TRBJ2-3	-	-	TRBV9	CASSPPAGRTSTDTQYF	TGTGCCAGCAGCCCCCCGGCAGGAAGAACTAGCACAGATACGCAGTATTTT
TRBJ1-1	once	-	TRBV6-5	CASSRGGGGTEAFF	TGTGCCAGCAGTAGGGGGGGCGGCGGCACTGAAGCTTTCTTT
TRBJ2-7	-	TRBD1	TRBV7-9	CASSPRDSSYEQYF	TGTGCCAGCAGCCCTCGGGACAGTTCCTACGAGCAGTACTTC
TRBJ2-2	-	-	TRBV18	CASSPQVLPNTGELFF	TGTGCCAGCTCACCACAGGTTCTACCTAACACCGGGGAGCTGTTTTTT
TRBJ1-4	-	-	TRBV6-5	CASRWDGGEKLFF	TGTGCCAGCAGATGGGACGGAGGGGAAAAACTGTTTTTT
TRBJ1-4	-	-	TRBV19	CASSTNDRTNEKLFF	TGTGCCAGTAGTACTAACGACAGAACTAATGAAAAACTGTTTTTT
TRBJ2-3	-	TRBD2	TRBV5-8	CASSAWIAGTRDTQYF	TGTGCCAGCAGCGCCTGGATAGCGGGGACCAGAGATACGCAGTATTTT
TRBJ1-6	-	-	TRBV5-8	CRGNRAPNNSPLHF	TGTCGGGGGAATCGGGCACCCAATAATTCACCCCTCCACTTT
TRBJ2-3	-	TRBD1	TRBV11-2	CASSLDRGRLRDTQYF	TGTGCCAGCAGCTTAGACAGGGGGCGTCTACGGGATACGCAGTATTTT
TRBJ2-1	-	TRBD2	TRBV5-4	CASSSGGVSYNEQFF	TGTGCCAGCAGCTCCGGGGGGGTCTCCTACAATGAGCAGTTCTTC
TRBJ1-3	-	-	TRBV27	CASKSSGNTIYF	TGTGCCAGCAAATCCTCTGGAAACACCATATATTTT
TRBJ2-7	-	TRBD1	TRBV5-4	CASSLPGTGGYEQYF	TGTGCCAGCAGCTTGCCCGGGACAGGGGGATACGAGCAGTACTTC
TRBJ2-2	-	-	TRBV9	CASSPRPTGSNTGELFF	TGTGCCAGCAGCCCCCGCCCGACAGGATCGAACACCGGGGAGCTGTTTTTT
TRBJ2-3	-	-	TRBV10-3	CAITKVFADTQYF	TGTGCCATCACCAAAGTGTTCGCAGATACGCAGTATTTT
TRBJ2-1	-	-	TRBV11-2	CASSVSADFNEQFF	TGTGCCAGCAGCGTATCCGCAGACTTTAATGAGCAGTTCTTC
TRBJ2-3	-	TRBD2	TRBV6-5	CASSYFSSGGTQYF	TGTGCCAGCAGCTATTTCTCTAGCGGGGGTACGCAGTATTTT
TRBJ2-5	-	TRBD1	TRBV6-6	CASSYSGQGAWETQYF	TGTGCCAGCAGTTACTCCGGACAGGGGGCATGGGAGACCCAGTACTTC
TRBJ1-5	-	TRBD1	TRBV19	CASSMQGARSNQPQHF	TGTGCCAGTAGTATGCAGGGGGCTAGGAGCAATCAGCCCCAGCATTTT
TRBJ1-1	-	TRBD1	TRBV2	CASMVEGSKQGGEAFF	TGTGCCAGCATGGTTGAGGGGTCGAAACAGGGGGGTGAAGCTTTCTTT
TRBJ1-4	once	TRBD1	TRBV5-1	CASSLSGGSTNEKLFF	TGCGCCAGCAGCCTATCAGGGGGCTCAACTAATGAAAAACTGTTTTTT
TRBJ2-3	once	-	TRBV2	CASRKQGIGTDTQYF	TGTGCCAGCAGAAAACAGGGAATTGGGACAGATACGCAGTATTTT
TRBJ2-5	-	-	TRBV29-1	CSVEGGAAGETQYF	TGCAGCGTTGAAGGGGGCGCGGCGGGGGAGACCCAGTACTTC
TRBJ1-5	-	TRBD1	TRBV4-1	CASSQDLTGWQPQHF	TGCGCCAGCAGCCAAGATCTGACAGGGTGGCAGCCCCAGCATTTT
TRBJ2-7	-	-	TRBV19	CASSIGGNYEQYF	TGTGCCAGTAGTATAGGAGGAAACTACGAGCAGTACTTC
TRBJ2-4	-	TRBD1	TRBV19	CASSSLGQGLAKNIQYF	TGTGCCAGTAGTTCCCTCGGACAGGGGCTAGCCAAAAACATTCAGTACTTC
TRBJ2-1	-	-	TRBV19	CASNTLVNTGVNEQFF	TGTGCCAGTAACACTTTGGTGAACACGGGGGTCAATGAGCAGTTCTTC
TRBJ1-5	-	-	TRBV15	CATSEWTESNQPQHF	TGTGCCACCAGCGAATGGACAGAGAGCAATCAGCCCCAGCATTTT
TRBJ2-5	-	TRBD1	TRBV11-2	CASSLWDSGETQYF	TGTGCCAGCAGCTTATGGGACAGTGGAGAGACCCAGTACTTC
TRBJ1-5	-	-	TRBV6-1	CASSRSDSTNQPQHF	TGTGCCAGCAGTAGGTCTGACAGTACGAATCAGCCCCAGCATTTT